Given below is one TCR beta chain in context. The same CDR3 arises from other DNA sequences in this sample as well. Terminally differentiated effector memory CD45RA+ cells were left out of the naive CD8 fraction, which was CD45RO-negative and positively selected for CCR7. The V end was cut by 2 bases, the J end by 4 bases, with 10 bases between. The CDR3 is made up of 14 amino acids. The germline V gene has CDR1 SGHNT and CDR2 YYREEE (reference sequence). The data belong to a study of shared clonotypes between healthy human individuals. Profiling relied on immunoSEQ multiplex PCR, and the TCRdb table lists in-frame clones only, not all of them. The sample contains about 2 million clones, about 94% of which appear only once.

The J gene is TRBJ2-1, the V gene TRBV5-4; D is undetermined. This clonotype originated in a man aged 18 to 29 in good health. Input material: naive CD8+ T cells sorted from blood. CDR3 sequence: CASSFDGPYNEQFF. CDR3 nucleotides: TGTGCCAGCAGCTTTGACGGACCGTACAATGAGCAGTTCTTC.